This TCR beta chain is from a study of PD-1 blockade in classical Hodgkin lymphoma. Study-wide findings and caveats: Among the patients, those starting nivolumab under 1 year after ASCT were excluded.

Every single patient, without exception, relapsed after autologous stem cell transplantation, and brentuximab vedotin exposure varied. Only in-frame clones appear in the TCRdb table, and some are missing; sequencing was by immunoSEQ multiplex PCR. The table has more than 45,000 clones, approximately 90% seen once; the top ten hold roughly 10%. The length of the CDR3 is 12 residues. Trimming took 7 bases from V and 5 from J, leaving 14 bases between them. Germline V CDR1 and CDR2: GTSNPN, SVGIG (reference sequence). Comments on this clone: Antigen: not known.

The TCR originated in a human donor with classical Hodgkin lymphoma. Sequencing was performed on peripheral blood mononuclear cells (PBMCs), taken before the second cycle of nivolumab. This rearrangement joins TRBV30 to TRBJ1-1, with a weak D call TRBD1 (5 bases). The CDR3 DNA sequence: TGTGCCTCCTACGGGGGGGGGACTGAAGCTTTCTTT. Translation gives CASYGGGTEAFF.